Listed below are T cell receptor beta chains from one sample, sequenced in a study of blood T cell repertoires in COVID-19. The assay was immunoSEQ multiplex PCR, and TCRdb's table has in-frame clones only and misses some. The sample contains about 74,000 clones, about 83% of which appear only once. Sample: peripheral blood. The receptors were sampled from a man between 65 and 85 years old with acute or convalescent COVID-19. Each CDR3 is given with its conserved first and last residue. D genes are given only for firm matches. Not every row has a clone size; where given, it reads once, few, many or a size class.

v_call	j_call	clone_size	d_call	cdr3_aa	cdr3_nt
TRBV28	TRBJ2-3	NA	TRBD2	CASSLVRLAGGSDTQYF	TGTGCCAGCAGTTTAGTGAGGCTAGCGGGGGGTTCAGATACGCAGTATTTT
TRBV7-2	TRBJ1-2	NA	NA	CASSFGGGRAGYTF	TGTGCCAGCAGCTTTGGAGGGGGGAGGGCGGGCTACACCTTC
TRBV19	TRBJ1-6	NA	TRBD1	CASSTSQGQPLHF	TGTGCCAGTAGTACCTCACAGGGGCAGCCCCTCCACTTT
TRBV12-3/TRBV12-4	TRBJ2-5	NA	NA	CASTPRRWETQYF	TGTGCCAGCACCCCCAGGAGGTGGGAGACCCAGTACTTC
TRBV12-3/TRBV12-4	TRBJ1-1	NA	NA	CASSSGGRAEAFF	TGTGCCAGCAGTTCCGGGGGGAGAGCTGAAGCTTTCTTT
TRBV7-2	TRBJ2-3	NA	TRBD1	CASSLAAGGLDTQYF	TGTGCCAGCAGCTTAGCGGCAGGGGGCCTCGATACGCAGTATTTT
TRBV6-1	TRBJ2-7	NA	NA	CASSEGQYEQYF	TGTGCCAGCAGCGAAGGACAGTACGAGCAGTACTTC
TRBV5-4	TRBJ1-2	few	TRBD1	CASRPGQGGSYGYTF	TGTGCCAGCAGACCAGGACAGGGGGGCTCCTATGGCTACACCTTC
TRBV10-2	TRBJ2-1	NA	TRBD2	CASSSSGSRYEQFF	TGCGCCAGCAGTTCCAGCGGGAGTAGGTATGAGCAGTTCTTC
TRBV2	TRBJ1-1	NA	NA	CASSERTLGGGKAFF	TGTGCCAGCAGTGAAAGGACCCTCGGGGGGGGAAAAGCTTTCTTT
TRBV2	TRBJ2-6	NA	TRBD1	CASSGRDRVSANVLTF	TGTGCCAGCAGTGGGAGGGACAGGGTTTCCGCCAACGTCCTGACTTTC
TRBV5-3	TRBJ2-5	NA	NA	CARSSGLPQETQYF	TGTGCCAGAAGCTCGGGACTGCCCCAAGAGACCCAGTACTTC
TRBV5-1	TRBJ2-3	once	NA	CASSLGGSADTQYF	TGCGCCAGCAGCTTAGGAGGGAGCGCAGATACGCAGTATTTT
TRBV27	TRBJ2-5	NA	NA	CASSLFGLSRTQYF	TGTGCCAGCAGTTTATTTGGGCTCTCCAGGACCCAGTACTTC
TRBV28	TRBJ2-5	NA	TRBD1	CASSLEGTGVPPETQYF	TGTGCCAGCAGTTTGGAGGGGACAGGGGTCCCTCCAGAGACCCAGTACTTC
TRBV27	TRBJ2-3	NA	NA	CASSLDRSTDTQYF	TGTGCCAGCAGTTTGGACAGATCCACAGATACGCAGTATTTT
TRBV3-1/TRBV3-2	TRBJ2-1	NA	TRBD2	CASSQLLAGGGYNEQFF	TGTGCCAGCAGCCAACTACTAGCGGGGGGGGGCTACAATGAGCAGTTCTTC
TRBV11-1	TRBJ2-3	few	NA	CASSLSAGPTDTQYF	TGTGCCAGCAGCTTATCGGCAGGGCCCACAGATACGCAGTATTTT
TRBV28	TRBJ2-5	NA	TRBD1	CASSRRTGGETQYF	TGTGCCAGCAGTCGAAGGACAGGGGGGGAGACCCAGTACTTC